A selection of T cell receptor beta chains follows, all from one sample in a study of blood T cell repertoires in COVID-19. The data were produced by immunoSEQ multiplex PCR, yet TCRdb's version contains in-frame clones alone and is incomplete. The data show approximately 210,000 clones, 87% seen once. The sequencing input was PBMCs or T cells enriched from blood (not recorded which). These receptors all come from a woman aged 30 to 39 who had recovered from COVID-19. CDR3s include the opening cysteine and the closing phenylalanine or tryptophan. Fields, in order: J gene, V gene, clone size, D gene, CDR3 DNA, CDR3 protein. The D gene is left open where the match is weak. Size is omitted from some rows. Given values are once, few, many or a class for expanded clones.

TRBJ1-2 | TRBV18 | once | - | TGTGCCAGCTCACCAGGTTCCGGAGCAAACTATGGCTACACCTTC | CASSPGSGANYGYTF
TRBJ1-2 | TRBV30 | few | TRBD1 | TGTGCCTGGAGTCCCGGCAGGGGGTATGGCTACACCTTC | CAWSPGRGYGYTF
TRBJ2-2 | TRBV25-1 | - | - | TGTGCCAGCAGTGAAACTACGGACACCGGGGAGCTGTTTTTT | CASSETTDTGELFF
TRBJ2-2 | TRBV6-4 | - | TRBD1 | TGTGCCAGCAGGCGGGACAGGGGGGCCGGGGAGCTGTTTTTT | CASRRDRGAGELFF
TRBJ2-2 | TRBV18 | - | TRBD2 | TGTGCCAGCTCACCTAGGTCTAGCGGTAACACCGGGGAGCTGTTTTTT | CASSPRSSGNTGELFF
TRBJ2-7 | TRBV5-1 | - | TRBD2 | TGCGCCAGCAGCTTGGTCCCTAGCGGGGAGAACCCCTACGAGCAGTACTTC | CASSLVPSGENPYEQYF
TRBJ2-5 | TRBV5-1 | - | - | TGCGCCAGCAGCTTGGTCCCGGAGCAAGAGACCCAGTACTTC | CASSLVPEQETQYF
TRBJ1-5 | TRBV6-6 | - | TRBD1 | TGTGCCAGCAGTCGGACAGGCGATCTTCGTAGGGGTCAGCCCCAGCATTTT | CASSRTGDLRRGQPQHF
TRBJ2-1 | TRBV24-1 | - | TRBD2 | TGTGCCACCAGTGACACCGGGACTAGCGGTTACAATGAGCAGTTCTTC | CATSDTGTSGYNEQFF
TRBJ1-2 | TRBV30 | - | TRBD1 | TGTGCCTGGAGGGATCCGGGACAGGAGTATGGCTACACCTTC | CAWRDPGQEYGYTF
TRBJ2-1 | TRBV7-9 | - | - | TGTGCCAGCAGCTTAGCCGACAGGTCCTACAATGAGCAGTTCTTC | CASSLADRSYNEQFF
TRBJ2-3 | TRBV6-5 | - | - | TGTGCCAGCAGTTCAGCGATGGCAGATACGCAGTATTTT | CASSSAMADTQYF
TRBJ1-1 | TRBV6-5 | - | TRBD1 | TGTGCCAGCAGCGTCGACAGGGGATCTGATGAAGCTTTCTTT | CASSVDRGSDEAFF
TRBJ2-5 | TRBV7-7 | - | TRBD2 | TGTGCTAGCAGCCCCAGGACTAGCGGGGGGGGTCAAGAGACCCAGTACTTC | CASSPRTSGGGQETQYF
TRBJ1-2 | TRBV18 | - | TRBD1 | TGTGCCAGCTCACCGGGACAGGGGACCCAATACTATGGCTACACCTTC | CASSPGQGTQYYGYTF
TRBJ2-5 | TRBV3-1/TRBV3-2 | few | TRBD2 | TGTGCCAGCAGCCATCGGGGGGGAGAGACCCAGTACTTC | CASSHRGGETQYF
TRBJ2-7 | TRBV6-5 | - | TRBD1 | TGTGCCAGCAGTCCCCCGACAGGGTACGAGCAGTACTTC | CASSPPTGYEQYF
TRBJ2-5 | TRBV7-9 | - | TRBD2 | TGTGCCAGTAAAGTGGGGAGGGAAGAGACCCAGTACTTC | CASKVGREETQYF
TRBJ2-5 | TRBV24-1 | - | TRBD1 | TGTGCCACCAGTGACTCGACAGGGGCCCAAGAGACCCAGTACTTC | CATSDSTGAQETQYF
TRBJ1-1 | TRBV14 | - | - | TGTGCCAGCAGCCAAAAACAGATAATTGGTGGGGCTTTCTTT | CASSQKQIIGGAFF
TRBJ1-2 | TRBV6-5 | - | - | TGTGCCAGCAGTCCCCACACAGGGCCTGAGGAGGGCTACACCTTC | CASSPHTGPEEGYTF
TRBJ2-6 | TRBV2 | - | - | TGTGCCAGCAGAATTGGGACTTATTTTTCCTCTGGGGCCAACGTCCTGACTTTC | CASRIGTYFSSGANVLTF
TRBJ2-7 | TRBV11-2 | - | TRBD2 | TGTGCCAGCAGCCCCGGGACTAGCGGATACGAGCAGTACTTC | CASSPGTSGYEQYF
TRBJ1-5 | TRBV2 | - | TRBD1 | TGTGCCAGCAGAGGACAGGGGAGTCAGCCCCAGCATTTT | CASRGQGSQPQHF
TRBJ2-1 | TRBV6-5 | - | TRBD1 | TGTGCCAGCAGTACACACAGGGGGCGGCAGTTCTTC | CASSTHRGRQFF
TRBJ1-3 | TRBV7-2 | - | - | TGTGCCAGCAGCTTAAACCCCGGCAGGTTCTCTGGAAACACCATATATTTT | CASSLNPGRFSGNTIYF
TRBJ1-1 | TRBV5-4 | - | - | TGTGCCAGCAGCTTGAACAGGGCACGAGAAGCTTTCTTT | CASSLNRAREAFF
TRBJ2-1 | TRBV6-2/TRBV6-3 | once | - | TGTGCCAGCAGTTATAGTCCCGGGGGTGTCGACAATGAGCAGTTCTTC | CASSYSPGGVDNEQFF
TRBJ2-7 | TRBV4-3 | - | TRBD2 | TGCGCCAGCAGCCAAGGAACGCACGGGACTAGCGGACTCTACGAGCAGTACTTC | CASSQGTHGTSGLYEQYF